Listed below are T cell receptor beta chains from one sample, sequenced in a study of cytomegalovirus exposure and HLA in healthy donors. Sequenced by immunoSEQ multiplex PCR; TCRdb stores in-frame clones only, minus some. Of a few hundred thousand clones listed, around nine tenths are singletons. Sequencing was done on a sample of PBMCs. These receptors all come from a girl aged 2 to 10 in good health and CMV-seronegative. Each CDR3 is given with its conserved first and last residue. The D gene is left open where the match is weak. Clone size is not always given. Where it is, it says once, few, many or a class for expanded clones.

cdr3_nt	cdr3_aa	clone_size	d_call	v_call	j_call
TGTGCCAGCCGTATTACAGTATCAGGGCAGAGGGATACGCAGTATTTT	CASRITVSGQRDTQYF	-	-	TRBV2	TRBJ2-3
TGTGCCTGGACTCCAAACGGGGGGGGGCGGTTCTTC	CAWTPNGGGRFF	-	TRBD2	TRBV30	TRBJ2-1
TGTGCCTGGAGTCGGGGTAATGAAAAACTGTTTTTT	CAWSRGNEKLFF	-	-	TRBV30	TRBJ1-4
TGTGCCAGCAGCTGGTGGCCCAACCCACCTAATGAGCAGTTCTTC	CASSWWPNPPNEQFF	-	-	TRBV7-9	TRBJ2-1
TGTGCCAGCAGTGCTAGCGGGGGGGCCGGTGAGCAGTTCTTC	CASSASGGAGEQFF	-	TRBD2	TRBV6-5	TRBJ2-1
TGCGCCAGCAGCTTGGTTCCTAGCCCGGAAGAGACCCAGTACTTC	CASSLVPSPEETQYF	-	-	TRBV5-1	TRBJ2-5
TGTGCCAGCAGTGACTCCGGGCAGCCCCAGCATTTT	CASSDSGQPQHF	once	-	TRBV6-4	TRBJ1-5
TGTGCCAGTAGTATAGGGGCTAGCGTTGCAGATACGCAGTATTTT	CASSIGASVADTQYF	-	-	TRBV19	TRBJ2-3
TGCGCCAGCAGCTTAGGGGGCCTGATCGAGACCCAGTACTTC	CASSLGGLIETQYF	once	TRBD1	TRBV5-1	TRBJ2-5
TGTGCCAGTAGTCGGACTGCAGGGGGAACCCACGAGCAGTACTTC	CASSRTAGGTHEQYF	once	TRBD1	TRBV19	TRBJ2-7
TGTGCCAGCAGTAACGACAGGGCCTTTAATTCACCCCTCCACTTT	CASSNDRAFNSPLHF	-	TRBD1	TRBV6-5	TRBJ1-6
TGCGCCAGCAGCTTGGCCAGGACTGGGAACACTGAAGCTTTCTTT	CASSLARTGNTEAFF	-	-	TRBV5-1	TRBJ1-1
TGTGCCAGCAGCCCTACCGGGACAGGGTGGAACGAGCAGTACTTC	CASSPTGTGWNEQYF	once	TRBD1	TRBV7-3	TRBJ2-7
TGTGCCAGCAGTCGGCCTAGCGACGTACAAGAGACCCAGTACTTC	CASSRPSDVQETQYF	-	-	TRBV28	TRBJ2-5
TGTGCCAGTAGAGCCAGGGGGCGGTTAAATGAAGCTTTCTTT	CASRARGRLNEAFF	-	TRBD1	TRBV19	TRBJ1-1
TGTGCTAGTGGTCTGCCCGGTCCGCTCTCTGGGGCCAACGTCCTGACTTTC	CASGLPGPLSGANVLTF	-	-	TRBV12-5	TRBJ2-6
TGTGCCAGCAGCTTAGCGGGGGCTAGCACAGATACGCAGTATTTT	CASSLAGASTDTQYF	once	-	TRBV7-9	TRBJ2-3
TGTGCCTGGAGGGGACAGGATTCTATCGAAGCTTTCTTT	CAWRGQDSIEAFF	-	TRBD1	TRBV30	TRBJ1-1
TGTGCCAGCAGCTTAGAACCAGCTAGCGGGGGTGCGCCCTACGAGCAGTACTTC	CASSLEPASGGAPYEQYF	-	TRBD2	TRBV13	TRBJ2-7
TGTGCCGCTATCCGGGACACAGAGAACACTGAAGCTTTCTTT	CAAIRDTENTEAFF	-	-	TRBV2	TRBJ1-1
TGTGCCAGCAGCTTGTACACTAGCGGGTCGGACTACAATGAGCAGTTCTTC	CASSLYTSGSDYNEQFF	-	TRBD2	TRBV5-5	TRBJ2-1
TGTGCCTGGAGTGTACGGCTAGCGGGAGGTGGCATCGGTGAGACCCAGTACTTC	CAWSVRLAGGGIGETQYF	-	TRBD2	TRBV30	TRBJ2-5
TGCGCCAGCACCCCAGGACAATCAACTAATGAAAAACTGTTTTTT	CASTPGQSTNEKLFF	-	-	TRBV5-1	TRBJ1-4
TGTGCCAGCAGTCGACAGGGACGGCCCTACGAGCAGTACTTC	CASSRQGRPYEQYF	-	TRBD1	TRBV27	TRBJ2-7
TGTGCCAGCTGGGGACTAGCGGGAGAGACCCAGTACTTC	CASWGLAGETQYF	once	TRBD2	TRBV18	TRBJ2-5
TGTGCTAGTGGTTTGTACCCCGGACAGGGGGCGAGAGGAAACACTGAAGCTTTCTTT	CASGLYPGQGARGNTEAFF	-	TRBD1	TRBV12-5	TRBJ1-1
TGTGCCTGGGCCCCCTCGGACAGGAGAAACTACGAGCAGTACTTC	CAWAPSDRRNYEQYF	-	TRBD1	TRBV30	TRBJ2-7
TGTGCCAGCAGCCAGGTCCCGAACACCGGGGAGCTGTTTTTT	CASSQVPNTGELFF	-	-	TRBV6-5	TRBJ2-2
TGTGCCAGCAGCTTAGTGGGCGGGAGGGCAACAGAGACCCAGTACTTC	CASSLVGGRATETQYF	-	TRBD2	TRBV7-8	TRBJ2-5
TGTGCCAGCAGCCAAGGGGGACTAGCGGGCTACGAGCAGTACTTC	CASSQGGLAGYEQYF	-	TRBD2	TRBV14	TRBJ2-7
TGTGCCAGCAGCGAGAGGCAGGGGGGTTTTGAAGCTTTCTTT	CASSERQGGFEAFF	-	TRBD1	TRBV16	TRBJ1-1
TGTGCCAGCAGCCCTACAGGGGCCTGGTTGAACACTGAAGCTTTCTTT	CASSPTGAWLNTEAFF	-	TRBD1	TRBV11-2	TRBJ1-1
TGTGCCAGCAGCTTGGGCGGGGTCGATGAGCAGTTCTTC	CASSLGGVDEQFF	-	-	TRBV5-6	TRBJ2-1
TGTGCCAGCACCGGGCGGGGCTATGGCTACACCTTC	CASTGRGYGYTF	-	-	TRBV6-5	TRBJ1-2
TGTGCCAGCAGCGTACCCACAGGAACCCACTCCTACGAGCAGTACTTC	CASSVPTGTHSYEQYF	-	-	TRBV5-4	TRBJ2-7
TGTGCCTGGAGTGTACAAAGGGGGCAGACAGATACGCAGTATTTT	CAWSVQRGQTDTQYF	-	TRBD1	TRBV30	TRBJ2-3
TGTGCCAGCAGCTTAAGTTCGGGTGAAGCTTTCTTT	CASSLSSGEAFF	-	-	TRBV7-9	TRBJ1-1
TGTGCCATCAACCCCGGGACTACCTATGAGCAGTTCTTC	CAINPGTTYEQFF	few	TRBD2	TRBV10-3	TRBJ2-1
TGTGCCAGCAGCCCCGATCAGCCCCAGCATTTT	CASSPDQPQHF	-	-	TRBV6-6	TRBJ1-5
TGTGCCAGCGGACAGGGGGTAGGTTCACCCCTCCACTTT	CASGQGVGSPLHF	once	TRBD1	TRBV9	TRBJ1-6
TGTGCCAGCAGCTTAATGGGACAGGGGACCGGGGAGCTGTTTTTT	CASSLMGQGTGELFF	-	TRBD1	TRBV7-8	TRBJ2-2
TGTGCCAGCAGTTACGGGACTAGAAAGAACACTGAAGCTTTCTTT	CASSYGTRKNTEAFF	-	-	TRBV6-5	TRBJ1-1